This TCR beta chain appears in the sequencing data of a study of identical twins. TCRdb redid the calling of the 5' RACE reads with MiXCR, one entry per CDR3 protein. The table has about 890,000 distinct CDR3 sequences, around an eighth seen once. Study-wide results and caveats: Reduced insertions were recorded for abundant cord blood beta clonotypes, with no such pattern in memory repertoires.

As regards this clonotype: Its antigen is unidentified.

These data were also reused for a study on yellow fever vaccine responses in identical twins.

This TCR was recovered from a woman aged 18-35 years in good health. Sequences were obtained from PBMCs.

CDR3: CASSRNGGSYYEQYF. The CDR3 DNA is TGTGCCAGCAGCCGAAACGGGGGCAGCTACTACGAGCAGTACTTC. The chain couples TRBV7-3 to TRBJ2-7; either TRBD1 or TRBD2 may fit D (6 bases each). Germline CDR1 and CDR2: SGHTA and FQGTGA. The length of the CDR3 is 15 residues. V was clipped by 5 bases and J by 3 bases, with 17 bases between them.